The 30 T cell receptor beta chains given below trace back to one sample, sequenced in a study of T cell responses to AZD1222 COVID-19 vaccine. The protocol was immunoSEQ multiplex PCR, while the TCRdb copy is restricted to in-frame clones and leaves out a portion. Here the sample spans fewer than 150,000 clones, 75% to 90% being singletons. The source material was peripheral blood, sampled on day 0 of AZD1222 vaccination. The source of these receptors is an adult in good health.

CDR3 nucleotide sequence: TGTGCCACCAGCAGAGTTTGGGATTCGGCGGGAACGAGTGAAAAACTGTTTTTT. It yields the protein CATSRVWDSAGTSEKLFF. The rearrangement links TRBV15 to TRBJ1-4; D not resolved. Germline V lookup: CDR1 LNHNV, CDR2 YYDKDF (reference sequence). V was shortened by 1 base and J by 7 bases, with 22 bases between the two germline ends. This CDR3 is built from 18 residues. Full variable domain (rest looked up from reference TRBV15 and TRBJ1-4): DAMVIQNPRYQVTQFGKPVTLSCSQTLNHNVMYWYQQKSSQAPKLLFHYYDKDFNNEADTPDNFQSRRPNTSFCFLDIRSPGLGDTAMYLCATSRVWDSAGTSEKLFFGSGTQLSVL.

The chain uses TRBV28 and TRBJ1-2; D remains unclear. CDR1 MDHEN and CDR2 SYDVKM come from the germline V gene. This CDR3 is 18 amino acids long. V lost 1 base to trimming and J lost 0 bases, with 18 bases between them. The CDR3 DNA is TGTGCCAGCAGTTTATTGACGGACGGATCACCATCTAACTATGGCTACACCTTC. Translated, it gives CASSLLTDGSPSNYGYTF.

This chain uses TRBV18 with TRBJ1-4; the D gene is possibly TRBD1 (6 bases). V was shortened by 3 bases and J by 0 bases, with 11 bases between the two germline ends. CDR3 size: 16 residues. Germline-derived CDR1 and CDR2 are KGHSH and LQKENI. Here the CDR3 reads CASSPLTGSTNEKLFF. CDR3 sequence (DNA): TGTGCCAGCTCACCCCTGACAGGTTCAACTAATGAAAAACTGTTTTTT.

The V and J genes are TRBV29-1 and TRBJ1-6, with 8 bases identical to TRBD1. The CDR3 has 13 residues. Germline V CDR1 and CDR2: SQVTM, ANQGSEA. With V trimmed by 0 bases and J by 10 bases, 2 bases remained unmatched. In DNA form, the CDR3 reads TGCAGCGTTGAAGAACAGGGGGGATCACCCCTCCACTTT. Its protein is CSVEEQGGSPLHF. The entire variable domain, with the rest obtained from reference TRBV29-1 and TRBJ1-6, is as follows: SAVISQKPSRDICQRGTSLTIQCQVDSQVTMMFWYRQQPGQSLTLIATANQGSEATYESGFVIDKFPISRPNLTFSTLTVSNMSPEDSSIYLCSVEEQGGSPLHFGNGTRLTVT.

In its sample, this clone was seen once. The CDR3 DNA is TGTGCCAGCAGCTTAGTTGTTTCAGCGGGGGGAGGGGAGACCCAGTACTTC. Amino acid sequence: CASSLVVSAGGGETQYF. This chain uses TRBV7-2 with TRBJ2-5; 9 bases line up with TRBD2. V lost 1 base and J lost 5; bases outside the gene matches: 11. This CDR3 has 17 amino acids. Germline CDR1 SGHTA, CDR2 FQGNSA.

The chain's CDR3 is CASSATGLQNSPLHF. CDR3 sequence (DNA): TGTGCCAGCAGCGCGACAGGGCTCCAGAATTCACCCCTCCACTTT. The V gene is TRBV9, the J gene TRBJ1-6; TRBD1 matches 7 bases. CDR3 length equals 15 residues. J lost 7 bases, V lost 3 bases, and 7 bases had no gene match. The germline V gene has CDR1 SGDLS and CDR2 YYNGEE. Combining the CDR3 with reference TRBV9 and TRBJ1-6 gives the whole variable domain DSGVTQTPKHLITATGQRVTLRCSPRSGDLSVYWYQQSLDQGLQFLIQYYNGEERAKGNILERFSAQQFPDLHSELNLSSLELGDSALYFCASSATGLQNSPLHFGNGTRLTVT.

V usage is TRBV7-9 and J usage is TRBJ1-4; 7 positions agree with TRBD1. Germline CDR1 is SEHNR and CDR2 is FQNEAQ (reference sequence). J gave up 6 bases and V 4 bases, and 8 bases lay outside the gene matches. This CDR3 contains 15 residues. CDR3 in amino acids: CASSSPGTAYEKLFF. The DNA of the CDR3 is TGTGCCAGCAGCTCACCCGGGACAGCCTATGAAAAACTGTTTTTT.

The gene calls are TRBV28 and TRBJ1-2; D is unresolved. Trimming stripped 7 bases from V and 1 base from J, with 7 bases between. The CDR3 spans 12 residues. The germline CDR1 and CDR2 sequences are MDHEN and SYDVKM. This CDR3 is CASTADNYGYTF. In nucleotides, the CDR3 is TGTGCCAGCACGGCGGATAACTATGGCTACACCTTC.

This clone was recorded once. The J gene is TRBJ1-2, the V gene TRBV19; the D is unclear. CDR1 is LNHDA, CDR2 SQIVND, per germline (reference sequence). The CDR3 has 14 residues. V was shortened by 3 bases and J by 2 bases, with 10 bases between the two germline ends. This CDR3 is CASSIPGFNYGYTF. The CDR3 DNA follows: TGTGCCAGTAGTATCCCCGGATTCAACTATGGCTACACCTTC.

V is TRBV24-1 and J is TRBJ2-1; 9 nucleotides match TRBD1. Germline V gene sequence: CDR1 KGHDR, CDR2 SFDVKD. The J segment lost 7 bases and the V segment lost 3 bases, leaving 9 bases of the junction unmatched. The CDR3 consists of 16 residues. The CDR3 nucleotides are TGTGCCACCAGTGATCCCAGGGGACAGGGTTTGAATGAGCAGTTCTTC. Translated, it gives CATSDPRGQGLNEQFF.

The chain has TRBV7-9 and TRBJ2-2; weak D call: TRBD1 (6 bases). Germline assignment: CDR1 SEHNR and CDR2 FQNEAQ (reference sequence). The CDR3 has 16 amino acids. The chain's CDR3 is CAHQRHGAEGAGELFF. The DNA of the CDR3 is TGTGCGCACCAACGGCACGGGGCCGAGGGGGCCGGGGAGCTGTTTTTT.

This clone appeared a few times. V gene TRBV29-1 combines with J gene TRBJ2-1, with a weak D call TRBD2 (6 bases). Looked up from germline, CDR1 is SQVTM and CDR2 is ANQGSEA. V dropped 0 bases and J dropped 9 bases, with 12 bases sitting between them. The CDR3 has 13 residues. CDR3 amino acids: CSVEDFDGGEQFF. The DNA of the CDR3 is TGCAGCGTTGAAGATTTTGACGGGGGTGAGCAGTTCTTC.

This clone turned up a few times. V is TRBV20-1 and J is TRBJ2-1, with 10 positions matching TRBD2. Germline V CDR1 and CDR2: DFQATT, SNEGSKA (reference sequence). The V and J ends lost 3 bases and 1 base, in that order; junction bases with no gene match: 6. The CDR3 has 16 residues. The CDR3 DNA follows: TGCAGTGCTAGTGACTGGACTAGCGGTTCCTACAATGAGCAGTTCTTC. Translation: CSASDWTSGSYNEQFF.

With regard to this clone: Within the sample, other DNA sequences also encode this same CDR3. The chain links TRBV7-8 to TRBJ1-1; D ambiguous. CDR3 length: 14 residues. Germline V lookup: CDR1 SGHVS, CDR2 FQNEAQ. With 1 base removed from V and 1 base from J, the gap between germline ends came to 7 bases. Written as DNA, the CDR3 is TGTGCCAGCAGCTTAGTCGCAGGGAACACTGAAGCTTTCTTT. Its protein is CASSLVAGNTEAFF.

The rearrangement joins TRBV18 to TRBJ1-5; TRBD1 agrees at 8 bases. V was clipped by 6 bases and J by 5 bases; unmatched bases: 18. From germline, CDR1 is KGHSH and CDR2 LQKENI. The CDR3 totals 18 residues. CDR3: CASSSGTGASVGYQPQHF. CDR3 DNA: TGTGCCAGCTCGTCCGGGACAGGCGCTTCGGTAGGTTATCAGCCCCAGCATTTT.

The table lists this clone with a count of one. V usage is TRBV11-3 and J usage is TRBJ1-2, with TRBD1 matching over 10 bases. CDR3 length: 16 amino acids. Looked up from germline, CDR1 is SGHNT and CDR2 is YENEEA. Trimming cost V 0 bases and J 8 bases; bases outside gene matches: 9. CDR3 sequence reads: CASSLDGRQGAGGYTF. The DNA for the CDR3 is TGTGCCAGCAGCTTAGACGGACGACAGGGGGCGGGAGGCTACACCTTC.

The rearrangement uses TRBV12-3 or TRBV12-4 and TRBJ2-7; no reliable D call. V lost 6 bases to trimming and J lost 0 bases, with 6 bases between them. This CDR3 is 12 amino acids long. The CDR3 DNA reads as TGTGCCAGCAGGGGTAGCTCCTACGAGCAGTACTTC. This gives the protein CASRGSSYEQYF.

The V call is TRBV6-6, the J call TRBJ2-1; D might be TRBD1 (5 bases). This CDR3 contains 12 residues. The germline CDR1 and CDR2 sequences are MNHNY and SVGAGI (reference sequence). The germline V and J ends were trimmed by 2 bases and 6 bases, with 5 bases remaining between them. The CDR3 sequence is CASSYGANEQFF. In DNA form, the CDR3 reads TGTGCCAGCAGTTACGGGGCCAATGAGCAGTTCTTC.

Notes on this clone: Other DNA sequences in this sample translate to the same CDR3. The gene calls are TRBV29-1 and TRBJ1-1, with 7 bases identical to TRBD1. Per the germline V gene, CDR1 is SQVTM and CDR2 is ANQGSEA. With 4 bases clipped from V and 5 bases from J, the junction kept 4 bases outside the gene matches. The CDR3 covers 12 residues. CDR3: CSVGQGGTEAFF. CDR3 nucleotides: TGCAGCGTTGGACAGGGAGGGACTGAAGCTTTCTTT.

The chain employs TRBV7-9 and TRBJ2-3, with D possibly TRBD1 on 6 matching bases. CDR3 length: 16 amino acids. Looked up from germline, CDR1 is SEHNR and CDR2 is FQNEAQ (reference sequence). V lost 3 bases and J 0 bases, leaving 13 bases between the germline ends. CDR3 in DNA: TGTGCCAGCAGCTTTAAAGTGACAGGTAGCACAGATACGCAGTATTTT. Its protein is CASSFKVTGSTDTQYF.

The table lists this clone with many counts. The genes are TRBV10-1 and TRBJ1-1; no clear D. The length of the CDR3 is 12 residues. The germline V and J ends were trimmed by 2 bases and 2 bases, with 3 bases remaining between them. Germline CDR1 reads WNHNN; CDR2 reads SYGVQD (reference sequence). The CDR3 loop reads CASSEGNTEAFF. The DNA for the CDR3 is TGCGCCAGCAGTGAGGGTAACACTGAAGCTTTCTTT.

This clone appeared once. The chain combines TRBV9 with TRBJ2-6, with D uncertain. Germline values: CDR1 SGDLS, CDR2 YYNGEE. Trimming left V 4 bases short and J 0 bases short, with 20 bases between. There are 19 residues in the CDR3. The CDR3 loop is CASSPRWLGSGSGANVLTF. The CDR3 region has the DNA TGTGCCAGCAGCCCTCGCTGGTTAGGCTCTGGCTCTGGGGCCAACGTCCTGACTTTC.

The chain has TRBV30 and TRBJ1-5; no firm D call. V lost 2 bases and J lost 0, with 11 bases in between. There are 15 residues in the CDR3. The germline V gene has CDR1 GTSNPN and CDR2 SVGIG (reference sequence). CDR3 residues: CAWSKSPSSNQPQHF. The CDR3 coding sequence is TGTGCCTGGAGTAAGTCACCCTCTAGCAATCAGCCCCAGCATTTT.

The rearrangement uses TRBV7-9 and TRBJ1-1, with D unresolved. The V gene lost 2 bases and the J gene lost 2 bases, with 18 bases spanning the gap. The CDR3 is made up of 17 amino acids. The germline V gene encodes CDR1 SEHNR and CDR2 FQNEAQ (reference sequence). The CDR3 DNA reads TGTGCCAGCAGCTTATATGGGATCAGTGCGGTAAACACTGAAGCTTTCTTT. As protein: CASSLYGISAVNTEAFF. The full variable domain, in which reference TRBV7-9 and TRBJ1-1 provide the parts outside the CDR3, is DTGVSQNPRHKITKRGQNVTFRCDPISEHNRLYWYRQTLGQGPEFLTYFQNEAQLEKSRLLSDRFSAERPKGSFSTLEIQRTEQGDSAMYLCASSLYGISAVNTEAFFGQGTRLTVV.

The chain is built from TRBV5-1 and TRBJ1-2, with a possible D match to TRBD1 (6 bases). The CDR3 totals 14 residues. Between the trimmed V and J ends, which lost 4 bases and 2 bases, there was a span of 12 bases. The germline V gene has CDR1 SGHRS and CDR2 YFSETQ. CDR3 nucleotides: TGCGCCAGCAGCGCGGACAGCCAAAACTATGGCTACACCTTC. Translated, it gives CASSADSQNYGYTF. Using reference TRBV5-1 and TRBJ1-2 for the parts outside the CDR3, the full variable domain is KAGVTQTPRYLIKTRGQQVTLSCSPISGHRSVSWYQQTPGQGLQFLFEYFSETQRNKGNFPGRFSGRQFSNSRSEMNVSTLELGDSALYLCASSADSQNYGYTFGSGTRLTVV.

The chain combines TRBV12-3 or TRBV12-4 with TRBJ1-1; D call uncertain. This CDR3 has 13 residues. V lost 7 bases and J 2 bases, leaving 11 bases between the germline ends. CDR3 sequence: CASTLMTNTEAFF. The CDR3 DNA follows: TGTGCCAGCACCCTTATGACAAACACTGAAGCTTTCTTT.

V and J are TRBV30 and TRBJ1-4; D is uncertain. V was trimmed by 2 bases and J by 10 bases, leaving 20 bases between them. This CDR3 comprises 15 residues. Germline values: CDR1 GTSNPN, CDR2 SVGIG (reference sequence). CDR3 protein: CAWSFGVLRSGKLFF. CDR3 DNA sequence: TGTGCCTGGAGTTTTGGCGTGTTAAGGTCAGGAAAACTGTTTTTT.

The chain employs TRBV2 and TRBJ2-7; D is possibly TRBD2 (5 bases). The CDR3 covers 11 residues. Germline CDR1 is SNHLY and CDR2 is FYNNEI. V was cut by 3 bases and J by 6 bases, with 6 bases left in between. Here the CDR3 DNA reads TGTGCCAGCAGTGAGCGGGCCGAGCAGTACTTC. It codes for CASSERAEQYF.

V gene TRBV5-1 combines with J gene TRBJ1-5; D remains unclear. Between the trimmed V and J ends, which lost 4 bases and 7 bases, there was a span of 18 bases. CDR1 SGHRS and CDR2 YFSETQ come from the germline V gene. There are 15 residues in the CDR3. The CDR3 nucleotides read TGCGCCAGCAGCCCGGAACCAAAGGGAGGCCAGCCCCAGCATTTT. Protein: CASSPEPKGGQPQHF.

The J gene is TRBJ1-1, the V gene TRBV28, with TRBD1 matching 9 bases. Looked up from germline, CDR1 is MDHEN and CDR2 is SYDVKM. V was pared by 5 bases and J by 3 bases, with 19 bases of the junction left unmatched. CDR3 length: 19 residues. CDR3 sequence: CASSVLPGTGLGFDTEAFF. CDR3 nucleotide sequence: TGTGCCAGCAGTGTCCTCCCAGGGACAGGGCTGGGCTTTGACACTGAAGCTTTCTTT.